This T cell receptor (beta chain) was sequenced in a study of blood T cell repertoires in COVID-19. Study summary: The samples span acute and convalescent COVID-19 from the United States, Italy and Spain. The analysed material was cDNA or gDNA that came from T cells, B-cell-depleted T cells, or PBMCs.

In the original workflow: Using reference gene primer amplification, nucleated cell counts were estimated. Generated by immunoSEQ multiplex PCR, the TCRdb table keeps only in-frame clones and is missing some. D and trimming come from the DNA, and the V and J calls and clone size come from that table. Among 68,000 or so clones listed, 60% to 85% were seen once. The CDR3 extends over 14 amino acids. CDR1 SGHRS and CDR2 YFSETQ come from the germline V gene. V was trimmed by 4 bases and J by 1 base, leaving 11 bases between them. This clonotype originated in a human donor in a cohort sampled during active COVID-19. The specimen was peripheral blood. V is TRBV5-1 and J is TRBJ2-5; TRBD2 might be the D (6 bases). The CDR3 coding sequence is TGCGCCAGCAGCAATAGCGGAACCCAAGAGACCCAGTACTTC. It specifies CASSNSGTQETQYF.